At least ten counts were recorded for the clone carrying this TCR beta chain. Amplification yielded TCR beta CDR3 regions, with RNA transcripts as the source. TCR CDR3 regions were first amplified by RT-PCR with HTBI primers. TCRdb reanalysed the multiplex PCR reads using MiXCR and keeps one entry per CDR3 protein. Of approximately 400,000 distinct CDR3 sequences in the sample, about 15% are singletons; the top ten hold around 14%. Trimming stripped 2 bases from V and 3 bases from J, with 4 bases between. This CDR3 comprises 12 residues. Germline values: CDR1 MNHNY, CDR2 SVGAGI (reference sequence). This entry comes from a study of T cells in Graves' hyperthyroidism and ophthalmopathy. Patients aged 18 to 65 had newly diagnosed hyperthyroidism lasting under 2 months. Uncontrolled infection, other autoimmune disease, pregnancy and lactation each barred patients from inclusion. Source material for PBMCs was more than 7.5 ml fresh peripheral blood.

The sequencing sample was made of blood. This clonotype was sampled from a woman between 18 and 30 years old with Graves' hyperthyroidism. This sequence joins TRBV6-6 and TRBJ2-5; no definite D call. CDR3 loop: CASSYGEETQYF. The CDR3 coding sequence is TGTGCCAGCAGTTACGGGGAAGAGACCCAGTACTTC.